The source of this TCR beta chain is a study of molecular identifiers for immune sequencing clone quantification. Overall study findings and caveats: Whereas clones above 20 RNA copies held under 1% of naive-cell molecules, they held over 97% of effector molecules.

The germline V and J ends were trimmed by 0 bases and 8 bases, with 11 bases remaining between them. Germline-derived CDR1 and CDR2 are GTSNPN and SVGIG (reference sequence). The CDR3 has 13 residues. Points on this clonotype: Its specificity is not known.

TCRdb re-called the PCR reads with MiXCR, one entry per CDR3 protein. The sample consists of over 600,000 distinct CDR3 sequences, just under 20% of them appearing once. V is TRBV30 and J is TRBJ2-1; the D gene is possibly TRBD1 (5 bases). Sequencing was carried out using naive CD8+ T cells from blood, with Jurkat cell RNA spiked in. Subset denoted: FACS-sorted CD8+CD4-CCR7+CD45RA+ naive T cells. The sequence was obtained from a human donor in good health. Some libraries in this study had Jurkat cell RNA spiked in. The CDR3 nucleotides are TGTGCCTGGAGTGTACTGGTAGGGGATGAGCAGTTCTTC. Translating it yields CAWSVLVGDEQFF. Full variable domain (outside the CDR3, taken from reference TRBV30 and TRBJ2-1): SQTIHQWPATLVQPVGSPLSLECTVEGTSNPNLYWYRQAAGRGLQLLFYSVGIGQISSEVPQNLSASRPQDRQFILSSKKLLLSDSGFYLCAWSVLVGDEQFFGPGTRLTVL.